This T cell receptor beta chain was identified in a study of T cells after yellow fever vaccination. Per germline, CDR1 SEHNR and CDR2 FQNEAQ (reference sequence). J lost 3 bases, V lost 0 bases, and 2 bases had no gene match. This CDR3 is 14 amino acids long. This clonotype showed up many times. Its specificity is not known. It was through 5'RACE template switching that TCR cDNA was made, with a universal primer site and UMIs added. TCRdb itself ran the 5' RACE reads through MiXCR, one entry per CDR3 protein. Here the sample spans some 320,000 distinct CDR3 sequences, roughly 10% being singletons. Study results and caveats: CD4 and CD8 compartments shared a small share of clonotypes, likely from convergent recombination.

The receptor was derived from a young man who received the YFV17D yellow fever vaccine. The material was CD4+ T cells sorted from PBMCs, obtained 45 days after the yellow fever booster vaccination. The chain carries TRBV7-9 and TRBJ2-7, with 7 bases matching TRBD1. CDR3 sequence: CASSLAGQIYEQYF. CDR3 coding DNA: TGTGCCAGCAGCTTAGCGGGACAGATCTACGAGCAGTACTTC.